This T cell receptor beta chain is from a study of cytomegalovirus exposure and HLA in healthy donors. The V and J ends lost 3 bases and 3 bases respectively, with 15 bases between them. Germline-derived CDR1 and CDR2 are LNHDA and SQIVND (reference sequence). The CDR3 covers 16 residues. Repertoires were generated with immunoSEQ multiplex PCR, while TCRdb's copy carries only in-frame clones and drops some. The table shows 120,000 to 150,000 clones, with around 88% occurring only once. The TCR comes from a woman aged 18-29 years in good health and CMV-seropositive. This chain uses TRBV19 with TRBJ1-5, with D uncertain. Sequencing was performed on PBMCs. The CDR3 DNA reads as TGTGCCAGTAGTATTCGTCGTCAGGTGACCAATCAGCCCCAGCATTTT. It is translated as CASSIRRQVTNQPQHF. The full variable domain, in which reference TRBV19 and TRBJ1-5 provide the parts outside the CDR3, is DGGITQSPKYLFRKEGQNVTLSCEQNLNHDAMYWYRQDPGQGLRLIYYSQIVNDFQKGDIAEGYSVSREKKESFPLTVTSAQKNPTAFYLCASSIRRQVTNQPQHFGDGTRLSIL.